This passage covers 29 T cell receptor beta chains from one sample sequenced in a study of T cell responses to AZD1222 COVID-19 vaccine. Some clones are missing from TCRdb's copy, which holds only in-frame ones; the method was immunoSEQ multiplex PCR. The sample shows 65,000 to 70,000 clones, over 60% of them seen only once. The specimen was peripheral blood, collected on day 0 of AZD1222 vaccination. The receptors come from an adult in good health.

V and J are TRBV10-3 and TRBJ2-7, with a weak D call TRBD2 (5 bases). Between the trimmed V and J ends, which lost 3 bases and 1 base, there was a span of 13 bases. This CDR3 contains 15 residues. The germline V gene encodes CDR1 ENHRY and CDR2 SYGVKD. The DNA for the CDR3 is TGTGCCATCAGTGACCCCTCGGGGTCTTCCTACGAGCAGTACTTC. Translation gives CAISDPSGSSYEQYF.

The V call is TRBV4-1, the J call TRBJ2-4; 7 bases line up with TRBD2. The J segment lost 0 bases and the V segment lost 4 bases, leaving 12 bases of the junction unmatched. The CDR3 consists of 18 residues. The germline gives CDR1 MGHRA, CDR2 YSYEKL. The CDR3 DNA sequence: TGCGCCAGCAGCCCCGGGAGGAGGAGCGGACTAGCCAAAAACATTCAGTACTTC. As protein: CASSPGRRSGLAKNIQYF.

This chain links TRBV28 with TRBJ1-1; no firm D call. Per germline, CDR1 MDHEN and CDR2 SYDVKM. Trimming left V 4 bases short and J 1 base short, with 13 bases between. This CDR3 comprises 15 residues. Here the CDR3 reads CASSSPTAQNTEAFF. The CDR3 DNA is TGTGCCAGCAGTTCCCCGACCGCGCAGAACACTGAAGCTTTCTTT.

This clone was seen a handful of times. The genes are TRBV30 and TRBJ1-6; D not resolved. Germline values: CDR1 GTSNPN, CDR2 SVGIG (reference sequence). V was trimmed by 2 bases and J by 7 bases, leaving 9 bases between them. The CDR3 consists of 13 residues. CDR3 DNA sequence: TGTGCCTGGAGTCTCCAGAGAAATTCACCCCTCCACTTT. This gives the protein CAWSLQRNSPLHF.

In this sample, this clone turned up once. The chain uses TRBV2 and TRBJ2-3; possibly TRBD2 for D (5 bases). CDR3 length: 13 residues. Germline lookup yields CDR1 SNHLY and CDR2 FYNNEI. V lost 8 bases to trimming and J lost 4 bases, with 13 bases between them. The CDR3 DNA follows: TGTGCCAGCCAAATATTCGGGGCAGATACGCAGTATTTT. It specifies CASQIFGADTQYF. The full variable domain, rest sourced from reference TRBV2 and TRBJ2-3, is EPEVTQTPSHQVTQMGQEVILRCVPISNHLYFYWYRQILGQKVEFLVSFYNNEISEKSEIFDDQFSVERPDGSNFTLKIRSTKLEDSAMYFCASQIFGADTQYFGPGTRLTVL.

This clone was detected a few times. The V call is TRBV7-3, the J call TRBJ1-1, with D unresolved. The CDR3 runs to 13 residues. Germline CDR1 SGHTA, CDR2 FQGTGA. V was clipped by 5 bases and J by 3 bases, with 10 bases between them. CDR3 DNA: TGTGCCAGCAGCAGAAGGGCGGACACTGAAGCTTTCTTT. Translation: CASSRRADTEAFF.

This clone was seen only a few times. This sequence joins TRBV2 and TRBJ1-5; TRBD1 matches at 8 bases. J gave up 12 bases and V 7 bases, and 11 bases lay outside the gene matches. This CDR3 has 13 amino acids. The germline V gene has CDR1 SNHLY and CDR2 FYNNEI. CDR3 region: CASTGGQGAIQHF. CDR3 coding DNA: TGTGCCAGCACTGGGGGGCAGGGGGCGATCCAGCATTTT.

The V gene is TRBV18, the J gene TRBJ2-2; D might be TRBD1 (5 bases). Germline assignment: CDR1 KGHSH and CDR2 LQKENI. Trimming took 6 bases from V and 0 from J, leaving 8 bases between them. This CDR3 is 14 amino acids long. The CDR3 sequence is CASSQGTNTGELFF. CDR3 sequence (DNA): TGTGCCAGCTCGCAGGGAACGAACACCGGGGAGCTGTTTTTT. Filled out from reference TRBV18 and TRBJ2-2, the complete variable domain reads NAGVMQNPRHLVRRRGQEARLRCSPMKGHSHVYWYRQLPEEGLKFMVYLQKENIIDESGMPKERFSAEFPKEGPSILRIQQVVRGDSAAYFCASSQGTNTGELFFGEGSRLTVL.

This clone was seen just once. CDR3 protein: CASSIVEGGAQYF. CDR3 nucleotides: TGTGCCAGCAGCATAGTTGAGGGTGGGGCGCAGTATTTT. The gene calls are TRBV12-3 or TRBV12-4 and TRBJ2-3; the D gene is possibly TRBD2 (5 bases). This CDR3 spans 13 amino acids. V lost 6 bases and J lost 10, with 17 bases in between.

This clone was seen a single time. This chain links TRBV30 with TRBJ2-2; D possibly corresponds to TRBD1 (6 bases). From germline, CDR1 is GTSNPN and CDR2 SVGIG (reference sequence). Trimming pared 3 bases from V and 5 bases from J, leaving 19 bases between. This CDR3 region has 16 residues. This CDR3 is CAWSPTGTSRTGELFF. CDR3 nucleotides: TGTGCCTGGAGCCCAACAGGGACCTCGAGGACCGGGGAGCTGTTTTTT.

The V and J genes are TRBV28 and TRBJ1-5; a weak D match, TRBD1 (5 bases). V dropped 4 bases and J dropped 0 bases, with 19 bases sitting between them. The CDR3 has 18 residues. Germline V CDR1 and CDR2: MDHEN, SYDVKM. The CDR3 DNA reads TGTGCCAGCAGTTCCTCCGGCAGGGACCCTTATAGCAATCAGCCCCAGCATTTT. This encodes CASSSSGRDPYSNQPQHF.

V is TRBV2 and J is TRBJ1-1; 8 bases match TRBD1. Germline CDR1 reads SNHLY; CDR2 reads FYNNEI. With 5 bases clipped from V and 4 bases from J, the junction kept 0 bases outside the gene matches. The CDR3 has 12 amino acids. The CDR3 DNA sequence: TGTGCCAGCAGTACAGGGGGCACTGAAGCTTTCTTT. This encodes CASSTGGTEAFF.

The DNA of the CDR3 is TGTGCCAGCAGCCACCAATGGGACAGTTTCGACAATGAGCAGTTCTTC. Protein sequence: CASSHQWDSFDNEQFF. The chain combines TRBV3-1 (or the pseudogene TRBV3-2) with TRBJ2-1, with 7 bases aligning to TRBD1. The germline gives CDR1 LGHDT, CDR2 YNNKEL (reference sequence). The CDR3 runs 16 residues. Trimming at V came to 3 bases and at J to 5 bases, leaving 10 bases not matched to a gene.

The CDR3 nucleotides read TGTGCCAGCAGCTTTTCCAATGAGCAGTTCTTC. Translating gives CASSFSNEQFF. The genes are TRBV5-8 and TRBJ2-1; D call uncertain. The length of the CDR3 is 11 residues. The V gene lost 2 bases and the J gene lost 6 bases, with 3 bases spanning the gap. CDR1 and CDR2 (germline): SGHTS, YDEGEE.

The chain links TRBV3-1 (or the pseudogene TRBV3-2) to TRBJ1-3; D unclear. This CDR3 region has 13 residues. V gave up 1 base and J gave up 4 bases, with 5 bases separating them. Looked up from germline, CDR1 is LGHDT and CDR2 is YNNKEL (reference sequence). The CDR3 sequence is CASSQGTGNTIYF. The CDR3 DNA sequence: TGTGCCAGCAGCCAAGGGACGGGAAACACCATATATTTT.

The CDR3 spells CASSSHRGNSPLHF. The CDR3, as DNA: TGTGCCAGCAGTTCCCACAGGGGCAATTCACCCCTCCACTTT. V is TRBV27 and J is TRBJ1-6; 7 bases are a match to TRBD1. Germline lookup yields CDR1 MNHEY and CDR2 SMNVEV (reference sequence). V dropped 4 bases and J dropped 7; count of bases not matched to a gene: 4. This CDR3 spans 14 amino acids.

The chain couples TRBV4-3 to TRBJ2-3, with D maybe TRBD2 (7 bases). V was shortened by 4 bases and J by 3 bases, with 11 bases between the two germline ends. The CDR3 sequence is 14 residues long. Germline values: CDR1 LGHNA, CDR2 YSLEER. The CDR3 DNA sequence: TGCGCCAGCAGCCTTGCGGGGGCTACAGATACGCAGTATTTT. Its protein is CASSLAGATDTQYF.

The chain links TRBV7-3 to TRBJ2-1; 11 positions match TRBD2. In germline, CDR1 is SGHTA, CDR2 FQGTGA. CDR3 length: 15 residues. V lost 5 bases and J lost 7; bases outside the gene matches: 7. Written as DNA, the CDR3 is TGTGCCAGCAGCATCATAGCGGGGGGGCAGAATGAGCAGTTCTTC. Translated, it gives CASSIIAGGQNEQFF. The variable domain in full, with the rest retrieved from reference TRBV7-3 and TRBJ2-1, is GAGVSQTPSNKVTEKGKYVELRCDPISGHTALYWYRQSLGQGPEFLIYFQGTGAADDSGLPNDRFFAVRPEGSVSTLKIQRTERGDSAVYLCASSIIAGGQNEQFFGPGTRLTVL.

This clone was seen a handful of times. This chain uses TRBV2 with TRBJ1-5; 7 nucleotides match TRBD1. This CDR3 comprises 12 residues. V lost 5 bases, J lost 7 bases, and 2 bases stayed unmatched. Germline CDR1 is SNHLY and CDR2 is FYNNEI. The CDR3 sequence is CASSQGDQPQHF. CDR3 sequence (DNA): TGTGCCAGCAGTCAGGGGGACCAGCCCCAGCATTTT.

This clone was counted once. The J gene is TRBJ1-6, the V gene TRBV6-5; tentatively, D is TRBD1 (6 bases). The V gene lost 0 bases and the J gene lost 7 bases, with 10 bases spanning the gap. Germline assignment: CDR1 MNHEY and CDR2 SVGAGI. CDR3 size: 15 residues. CDR3 bases: TGTGCCAGCAGTTACTCAGGGCAGGGGAATTCACCCCTCCACTTT. It encodes CASSYSGQGNSPLHF.

V is TRBV2 and J is TRBJ1-6, with D possibly matching TRBD1 (5 bases). CDR1 is SNHLY and CDR2 is FYNNEI in the germline V gene. The CDR3 loop spans 21 amino acids. V gave up 6 bases and J gave up 1 base, with 28 bases separating them. CDR3 sequence (DNA): TGTGCCAGCAGGAGACCAACAGCGGGGGACTTCTTGAATTCCTATAATTCACCCCTCCACTTT. Protein sequence: CASRRPTAGDFLNSYNSPLHF.

The chain employs TRBV5-6 and TRBJ2-7; D is perhaps TRBD1 (5 bases). The germline CDR1 and CDR2 sequences are SGHDT and YYEEEE. The V end was cut by 4 bases, the J end by 6 bases, with 14 bases between. The CDR3 is made up of 13 amino acids. The CDR3 is CASSPQGIGEQYF. CDR3 sequence (DNA): TGTGCCAGCAGCCCTCAGGGAATCGGCGAGCAGTACTTC.

The chain couples TRBV2 to TRBJ1-5; D might be TRBD1 (5 bases). This CDR3 contains 12 residues. The V gene's germline CDR1 is SNHLY and CDR2 FYNNEI. Trimming cost V 8 bases and J 6 bases, with 11 bases left between them. DNA of the CDR3: TGTGCCAGCGCGGGGGAAGGTCAGCCCCAGCATTTT. Amino acid sequence: CASAGEGQPQHF.

In its sample, this clone was seen once. The J gene is TRBJ2-7, the V gene TRBV19; D is perhaps TRBD1 (6 bases). The CDR3 is 13 residues long. Trimming took off 5 bases at V and 6 bases at J, with 14 bases between the two ends. Germline V gene sequence: CDR1 LNHDA, CDR2 SQIVND (reference sequence). CDR3 amino acids: CASSVGPRGEQYF. The DNA for the CDR3 is TGTGCCAGTAGTGTGGGACCCAGGGGCGAGCAGTACTTC.

The V gene is TRBV4-3, the J gene TRBJ2-3; 7 bases map to TRBD2. This CDR3 comprises 16 residues. Losses at the gene ends were 1 base for V and 1 base for J; bases not matched to a gene: 5. Germline assignment: CDR1 LGHNA and CDR2 YSLEER. CDR3 DNA: TGCGCCAGCAGCCAAGTGGAGAGCGGGGGCACAGATACGCAGTATTTT. It encodes CASSQVESGGTDTQYF.

This sequence joins TRBV6-6 and TRBJ1-2, with D possibly being TRBD1 (5 bases). V was cut by 0 bases and J by 6 bases, with 8 bases left in between. From germline, CDR1 is MNHNY and CDR2 SVGAGI (reference sequence). The CDR3 is made up of 13 amino acids. The CDR3 spells CASSYSGVDGYTF. The CDR3 coding sequence is TGTGCCAGCAGTTACTCAGGGGTCGATGGCTACACCTTC.

This chain joins TRBV19 and TRBJ1-1; tentatively, D is TRBD1 (5 bases). CDR3 size: 14 residues. Trimming removed 3 bases from V and 4 bases from J, with 12 bases in between. The germline CDR1 and CDR2 sequences are LNHDA and SQIVND (reference sequence). This CDR3 is CASSIGGKATEAFF. In DNA form, the CDR3 reads TGTGCCAGTAGTATCGGGGGTAAGGCCACTGAAGCTTTCTTT.

Remarks on this clone: The junction departs from the called germline gene at one end, perhaps through a read error. The chain uses TRBV6-1 and TRBJ1-6; D gene ambiguous. CDR1 MNHNS and CDR2 SASEGT come from the germline V gene. CDR3 length: 11 amino acids. CDR3 in amino acids: CASSEAGFWFF. In DNA, the CDR3 is TGTGCCAGCAGTGAAGCGGGGTTTTGGTTCTTT.

The CDR3 DNA follows: TGTGCCAGCAGTCGTCGTTCGACAGGGGACTACGAGCAGTACTTC. Protein sequence: CASSRRSTGDYEQYF. The chain combines TRBV27 with TRBJ2-7; TRBD1 agrees at 8 bases. There are 15 residues in the CDR3. The V gene end was trimmed by 5 bases and the J gene end by 3 bases; junction bases not matched to a gene: 9. Germline V gene data show CDR1 as MNHEY and CDR2 as SMNVEV (reference sequence).